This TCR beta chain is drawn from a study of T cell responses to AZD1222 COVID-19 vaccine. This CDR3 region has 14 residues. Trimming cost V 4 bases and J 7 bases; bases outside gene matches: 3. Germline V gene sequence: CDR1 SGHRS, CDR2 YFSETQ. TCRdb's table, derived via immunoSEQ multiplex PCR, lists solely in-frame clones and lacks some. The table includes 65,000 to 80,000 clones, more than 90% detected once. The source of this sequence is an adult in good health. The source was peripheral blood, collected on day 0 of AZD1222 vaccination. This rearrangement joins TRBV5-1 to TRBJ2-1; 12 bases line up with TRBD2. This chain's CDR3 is CASSPGLAGNEQFF. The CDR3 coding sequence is TGCGCCAGCAGCCCAGGACTAGCGGGAAATGAGCAGTTCTTC.